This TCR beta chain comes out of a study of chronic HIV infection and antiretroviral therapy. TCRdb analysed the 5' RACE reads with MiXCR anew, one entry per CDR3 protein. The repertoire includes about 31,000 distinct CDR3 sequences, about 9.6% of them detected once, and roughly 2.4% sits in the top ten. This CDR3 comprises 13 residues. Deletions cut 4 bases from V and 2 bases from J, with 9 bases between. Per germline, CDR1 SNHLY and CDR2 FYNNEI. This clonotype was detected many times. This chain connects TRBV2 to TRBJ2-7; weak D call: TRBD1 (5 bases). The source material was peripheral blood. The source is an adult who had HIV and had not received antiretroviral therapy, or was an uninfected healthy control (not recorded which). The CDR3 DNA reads TGTGCCAGCAGTGGGGGCGGAACCTACGAGCAGTACTTC. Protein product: CASSGGGTYEQYF. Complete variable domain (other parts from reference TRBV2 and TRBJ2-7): EPEVTQTPSHQVTQMGQEVILRCVPISNHLYFYWYRQILGQKVEFLVSFYNNEISEKSEIFDDQFSVERPDGSNFTLKIRSTKLEDSAMYFCASSGGGTYEQYFGPGTRLTVT.